This T cell receptor beta chain comes out of a study of shared T cell receptors in the human thymus. Sequencing was performed with immunoSEQ multiplex PCR; in TCRdb, only in-frame clones are kept and a portion is missing. The sample has 640,000 or so clones, over 75% seen once. Germline V gene sequence: CDR1 SGHRS, CDR2 YFSETQ. This CDR3 spans 16 amino acids. V was trimmed by 7 bases and J by 1 base, leaving 20 bases between them. These data also featured in a second study, about human thymus T cells. This second study says: Resected material from corrective heart surgery provided the thymus tissue analysed. Use of V and J genes seemed skewed within the thymic and blood repertoires. Related research examined unrelated individuals and reported that their thymic repertoires overlapped highly.

The sample taken for sequencing was thymocytes. The TCR comes from a boy in the first two years of life with a congenital heart defect. This chain uses TRBV5-1 with TRBJ1-1; maybe TRBD1 (6 bases). The CDR3 sequence: CASSLKGVLGNTEAFF. CDR3 bases: TGCGCCAGCTCCTTAAAGGGGGTCCTGGGGAACACTGAAGCTTTCTTT.